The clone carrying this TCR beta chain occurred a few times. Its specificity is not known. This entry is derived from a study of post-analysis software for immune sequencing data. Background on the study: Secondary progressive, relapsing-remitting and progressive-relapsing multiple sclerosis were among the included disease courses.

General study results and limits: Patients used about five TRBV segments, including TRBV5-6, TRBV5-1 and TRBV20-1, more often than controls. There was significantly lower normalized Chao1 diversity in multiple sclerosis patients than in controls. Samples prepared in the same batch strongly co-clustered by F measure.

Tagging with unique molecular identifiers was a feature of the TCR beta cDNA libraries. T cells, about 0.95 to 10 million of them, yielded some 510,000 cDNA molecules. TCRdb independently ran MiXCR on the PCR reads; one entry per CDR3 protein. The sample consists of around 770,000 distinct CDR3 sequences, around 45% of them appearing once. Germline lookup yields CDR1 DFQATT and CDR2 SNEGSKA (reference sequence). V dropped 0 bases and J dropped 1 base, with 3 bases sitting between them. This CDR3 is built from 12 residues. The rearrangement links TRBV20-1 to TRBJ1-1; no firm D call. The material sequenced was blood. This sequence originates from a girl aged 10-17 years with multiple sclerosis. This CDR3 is CSARDGNTEAFF. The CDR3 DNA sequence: TGCAGTGCTAGAGACGGGAACACTGAAGCTTTCTTT.